The 20 T cell receptor beta chains below were found in one sample sequenced in a study of beta chain features in type 1 diabetes. What these receptors recognize is not known. Expressed TCRB transcripts were sequenced because the entire RNA isolate underwent reverse transcription. Libraries were prepared by immunoSEQ multiplex PCR; TCRdb keeps only in-frame clonotypes and omits some of them. The sample gives about 99,000 clones, approximately 30% of which show up once; 0.5% to 0.55% is in the top ten. Study-level points and caveats: TCRB CDR3s from Type 1 diabetes patients were moderately but significantly shorter in all four CD4+ subsets.

Sequencing was carried out using central memory CD4+ T cells from blood. All receptors derive from a woman under 30 with type 1 diabetes.

This clone was counted between two and nine times. The gene calls are TRBV19 and TRBJ2-7, with TRBD2 identical over 11 bases. This CDR3 is 12 amino acids long. Germline CDR1 and CDR2: LNHDA and SQIVND (reference sequence). Trimming cost V 8 bases and J 4 bases; bases outside gene matches: 1. The CDR3 DNA reads TGTGCCAGTGGGACTAGCGGATACGAGCAGTACTTC. It specifies CASGTSGYEQYF.

V gene TRBV19 combines with J gene TRBJ1-4; D may be TRBD1 (6 bases). The V gene's germline CDR1 is LNHDA and CDR2 SQIVND (reference sequence). Trimming took 8 bases from V and 0 from J, leaving 19 bases between them. The CDR3 runs to 17 residues. The CDR3 loop is CASQTRAQGSTNEKLFF. CDR3 nucleotides: TGTGCCAGTCAGACAAGGGCACAGGGCTCAACTAATGAAAAACTGTTTTTT.

This clone was recorded a few times. This sequence joins TRBV11-2 and TRBJ2-7, with 8 positions matching TRBD1. CDR3 length equals 14 residues. Germline V gene data show CDR1 as SGHAT and CDR2 as FQNNGV. The V gene end was trimmed by 5 bases and the J gene end by 5 bases; junction bases not matched to a gene: 8. CDR3 region: CASSPDRAHHEQYF. The CDR3 DNA reads as TGTGCCAGCAGCCCGGACAGGGCCCATCACGAGCAGTACTTC.

The table lists this clone with many counts. The chain combines TRBV7-9 with TRBJ2-7; a weak D match, TRBD2 (6 bases). The CDR3 is made up of 18 amino acids. Deletions cut 3 bases from V and 0 bases from J, with 21 bases between. CDR1 is SEHNR, CDR2 FQNEAQ, per germline (reference sequence). The CDR3 here is CASSLRGKKQAPSYEQYF. CDR3 nucleotide sequence: TGTGCCAGCAGCTTGCGGGGTAAGAAACAGGCACCCTCCTACGAGCAGTACTTC.

There are a few counts of this clone. The chain combines TRBV29-1 with TRBJ1-2, with 8 bases lining up with TRBD1. Per germline, CDR1 SQVTM and CDR2 ANQGSEA. The CDR3 runs 12 residues. Losses at the gene ends were 7 bases for V and 8 bases for J; bases not matched to a gene: 9. CDR3 protein: CSAYGQGEGYTF. The CDR3 DNA reads as TGCAGCGCCTATGGACAGGGCGAGGGCTACACCTTC.

The genes are TRBV6-6 and TRBJ2-1, with TRBD1 identical over 7 bases. Germline-derived CDR1 and CDR2 are MNHNY and SVGAGI (reference sequence). CDR3 length: 13 amino acids. The J segment lost 9 bases and the V segment lost 7 bases, leaving 9 bases of the junction unmatched. CDR3 amino acids: CASIPGQDGEQFF. DNA for the CDR3: TGTGCCAGCATCCCCGGACAGGACGGTGAGCAGTTCTTC.

This clone was counted only a few times. The genes are TRBV6-6 and TRBJ2-5, with 11 bases that match TRBD2. The CDR3 has 16 residues. Germline V gene lookup returns CDR1 MNHNY and CDR2 SVGAGI (reference sequence). V shed 7 bases and J 3 bases; nucleotides not matched to a gene: 10. The CDR3 bases are TGTGCCAGCAACTTCCGGGGTAGCGGGAGGGAAGAGACCCAGTACTTC. It is translated as CASNFRGSGREETQYF.

The chain carries TRBV5-4 and TRBJ2-5; tentatively, D is TRBD2 (6 bases). Germline CDR1 SGHNT, CDR2 YYREEE (reference sequence). The CDR3 spans 16 residues. Between the trimmed V and J ends, which lost 0 bases and 2 bases, there was a span of 14 bases. Here the CDR3 DNA reads TGTGCCAGCAGCTTGGACGGCGGGATAGAACAAGAGACCCAGTACTTC. Amino acid sequence: CASSLDGGIEQETQYF. The complete variable domain, with remaining parts taken from reference TRBV5-4 and TRBJ2-5, reads ETGVTQSPTHLIKTRGQQVTLRCSSQSGHNTVSWYQQALGQGPQFIFQYYREEENGRGNFPPRFSGLQFPNYSSELNVNALELDDSALYLCASSLDGGIEQETQYFGPGTRLLVL.

The rearrangement joins TRBV18 to TRBJ2-7, with D unclear. The CDR3 runs 14 residues. The germline V gene has CDR1 KGHSH and CDR2 LQKENI. V was shortened by 0 bases and J by 7 bases, with 13 bases between the two germline ends. The CDR3 region is CASSPPVQMQEQYF. DNA of the CDR3: TGTGCCAGCTCACCACCGGTCCAGATGCAAGAGCAGTACTTC.

The chain has TRBV19 and TRBJ2-1, with 7 bases identical to TRBD2. The CDR3 loop spans 15 amino acids. The junction had 8 bases not matched to a gene; V was cut back by 0 bases and J by 9 bases. CDR1 LNHDA and CDR2 SQIVND come from the germline V gene (reference sequence). In nucleotides, the CDR3 is TGTGCCAGTAGTATAGACCTAACTAGCGACACTGAGCAGTTCTTC. This sequence encodes CASSIDLTSDTEQFF.

This clone was picked up a small number of times. The chain carries TRBV10-3 and TRBJ1-2; 9 bases are a match to TRBD1. With 10 bases clipped from V and 6 bases from J, the junction kept 9 bases outside the gene matches. Germline CDR1 ENHRY, CDR2 SYGVKD. The CDR3 is 13 residues long. The chain's CDR3 is CATGQGRDDGYTF. Written as DNA, the CDR3 is TGTGCCACCGGACAGGGGCGGGACGATGGCTACACCTTC.

This clone was detected once. The chain is built from TRBV19 and TRBJ2-1; 10 bases agree with TRBD2. Germline V lookup: CDR1 LNHDA, CDR2 SQIVND (reference sequence). V gave up 5 bases and J gave up 7 bases; unmatched junction bases: 8. This CDR3 is built from 15 residues. The chain's CDR3 is CASSQLAGNNNEQFF. CDR3 nucleotides: TGTGCCAGTAGTCAACTAGCGGGAAACAATAATGAGCAGTTCTTC. Together with reference TRBV19 and TRBJ2-1, the CDR3 gives the full variable domain: DGGITQSPKYLFRKEGQNVTLSCEQNLNHDAMYWYRQDPGQGLRLIYYSQIVNDFQKGDIAEGYSVSREKKESFPLTVTSAQKNPTAFYLCASSQLAGNNNEQFFGPGTRLTVL.

The chain links TRBV5-6 to TRBJ2-5, with 11 nucleotides matching TRBD2. This CDR3 spans 18 amino acids. Germline loops: CDR1 SGHDT, CDR2 YYEEEE. V was clipped by 0 bases and J by 2 bases; unmatched bases: 9. CDR3 nucleotides: TGTGCCAGCAGCTTGGGAGCGGGGACTAGCGGAGCTCAAGAGACCCAGTACTTC. Its translation is CASSLGAGTSGAQETQYF.

This clone was detected only a few times. The chain links TRBV29-1 to TRBJ1-2, with TRBD1 identical over 11 bases. CDR1 is SQVTM and CDR2 is ANQGSEA in the germline V gene. Trimming took 2 bases from V and 6 from J; bases not matched to a gene: 2. This CDR3 region has 13 residues. The DNA of the CDR3 is TGCAGCGTTGAATGGGACAGGGGGAATGGCTACACCTTC. Translation gives CSVEWDRGNGYTF.

This clone appeared a single time. This chain connects TRBV18 to TRBJ2-3; no firm D call. V dropped 0 bases and J dropped 0 bases, with 4 bases sitting between them. CDR1 KGHSH and CDR2 LQKENI come from the germline V gene. The CDR3 covers 14 residues. Here the CDR3 DNA reads TGTGCCAGCTCACCACCGGCTAGCACAGATACGCAGTATTTT. This encodes CASSPPASTDTQYF.

This clone occurred a few times. The genes are TRBV29-1 and TRBJ2-3; the match to TRBD2 covers 11 bases. The V segment lost 4 bases and the J segment 5 bases; nucleotides outside the gene matches: 5. Per germline, CDR1 SQVTM and CDR2 ANQGSEA. This CDR3 has 14 residues. In DNA, the CDR3 is TGCAGCGTTGTTGCTCTAGCGGGAGGAGATACGCAGTATTTT. This sequence encodes CSVVALAGGDTQYF.

The chain employs TRBV19 and TRBJ1-1; 7 bases are shared with TRBD1. Trimming removed 7 bases from V and 4 bases from J; junction bases left unmatched: 12. Per germline, CDR1 LNHDA and CDR2 SQIVND (reference sequence). This CDR3 has 15 residues. This CDR3 is CASTDQGGVATEAFF. CDR3 nucleotides: TGTGCCAGTACTGACCAAGGGGGCGTCGCCACTGAAGCTTTCTTT.

Concerning this clone itself: Compared with germline, one end of the junction differs, possibly owing to a read error. The rearrangement joins TRBV28 to TRBJ1-1; D not resolved. The CDR3 sequence is 12 residues long. Germline V gene lookup returns CDR1 MDHEN and CDR2 SYDVKM. CDR3 sequence: CASSLSRGNPTF. The CDR3 nucleotides are TGTGCCAGCAGTTTATCTCGCGGGAATCCAACTTTT.

V is TRBV4-1 and J is TRBJ2-2; no definite D call. The germline gives CDR1 MGHRA, CDR2 YSYEKL. Trimming removed 0 bases at V and 6 bases at J, with 14 bases between. The CDR3 has 16 residues. The CDR3 nucleotides read TGCGCCAGCAGCCAAGAACAGCCTTCGGCCTCCGGGGAGCTGTTTTTT. Translation: CASSQEQPSASGELFF.

This chain uses TRBV30 with TRBJ2-3, with a tentative D call TRBD2 (6 bases). The CDR3 contains 13 residues. CDR1 GTSNPN and CDR2 SVGIG come from the germline V gene (reference sequence). Here the CDR3 reads CATAEGPTDTQYF. In DNA, the CDR3 is TGTGCAACAGCGGAGGGCCCGACAGATACGCAGTATTTT.